This T cell receptor (beta chain) appears in the sequencing data of a study of spatial heterogeneity in lung cancer. About the study: Matched bulk RNA-seq provided a T cell module score, and TCR transcript counts in tumor regions correlated strongly with it.

Time point: sample taken at primary tumor resection. TCRdb recomputed calls from the 5' RACE reads with MiXCR, one row per CDR3 protein. The top ten clones hold 6.8% of a sample with 15,000 to 20,000 distinct CDR3 sequences, more than 5% of them seen once. This clonotype is medium-sized. Its antigen is not identified. Since it is a stray read in a library aimed at alpha chains, this beta chain has a size that is not meaningful. Whole-study results and caveats: Tumor mutation count correlated with how many alpha and beta TCRs expanded intratumorally.

V gave up 0 bases and J gave up 2 bases; unmatched junction bases: 2. Germline assignment: CDR1 SGHAT and CDR2 FQNNGV. The CDR3 is 16 residues long. This chain uses TRBV11-2 with TRBJ2-3, with 10 bases lining up with TRBD2. This sequence originates from a male donor with early-stage non-small cell lung cancer. The sample was lung tumor tissue, taken at surgery. The CDR3 DNA follows: TGTGCCAGCAGCTTAGAACTAGCGGGACTCACAGATACGCAGTATTTT. Its protein product is CASSLELAGLTDTQYF.